The present T cell receptor (beta chain) was sequenced within a study of blood T cell repertoires in COVID-19. Overall study context: Italy, Spain and the United States were the sources of the convalescent and acute COVID-19 samples. T cells, B-cell-depleted T cells, or PBMCs supplied cDNA or gDNA.

As handled by the study authors: Amplification of reference gene primers was used by the study to estimate nucleated cell counts. The method was immunoSEQ multiplex PCR; TCRdb's version includes in-frame clones alone and lacks a portion of them. The V and J calls and clone size come from that table; D and trimming were worked out from the DNA. Found here are around 26,000 clones, 65% to 90% of them singletons; the top ten hold roughly 61%. The CDR3 totals 16 residues. V shed 2 bases, J shed 2 bases, and the junction held 3 bases outside the gene matches. CDR1 is GTSNPN, CDR2 SVGIG, per germline (reference sequence).

V usage is TRBV30 and J usage is TRBJ2-2; 12 positions agree with TRBD1. The clonotype originates from a woman older than 75 with acute or convalescent COVID-19. Sequencing was carried out using peripheral blood. DNA for the CDR3: TGTGCCTGGAGTTGGGACAGGGGGCGCAACACCGGGGAGCTGTTTTTT. Encoded protein: CAWSWDRGRNTGELFF.